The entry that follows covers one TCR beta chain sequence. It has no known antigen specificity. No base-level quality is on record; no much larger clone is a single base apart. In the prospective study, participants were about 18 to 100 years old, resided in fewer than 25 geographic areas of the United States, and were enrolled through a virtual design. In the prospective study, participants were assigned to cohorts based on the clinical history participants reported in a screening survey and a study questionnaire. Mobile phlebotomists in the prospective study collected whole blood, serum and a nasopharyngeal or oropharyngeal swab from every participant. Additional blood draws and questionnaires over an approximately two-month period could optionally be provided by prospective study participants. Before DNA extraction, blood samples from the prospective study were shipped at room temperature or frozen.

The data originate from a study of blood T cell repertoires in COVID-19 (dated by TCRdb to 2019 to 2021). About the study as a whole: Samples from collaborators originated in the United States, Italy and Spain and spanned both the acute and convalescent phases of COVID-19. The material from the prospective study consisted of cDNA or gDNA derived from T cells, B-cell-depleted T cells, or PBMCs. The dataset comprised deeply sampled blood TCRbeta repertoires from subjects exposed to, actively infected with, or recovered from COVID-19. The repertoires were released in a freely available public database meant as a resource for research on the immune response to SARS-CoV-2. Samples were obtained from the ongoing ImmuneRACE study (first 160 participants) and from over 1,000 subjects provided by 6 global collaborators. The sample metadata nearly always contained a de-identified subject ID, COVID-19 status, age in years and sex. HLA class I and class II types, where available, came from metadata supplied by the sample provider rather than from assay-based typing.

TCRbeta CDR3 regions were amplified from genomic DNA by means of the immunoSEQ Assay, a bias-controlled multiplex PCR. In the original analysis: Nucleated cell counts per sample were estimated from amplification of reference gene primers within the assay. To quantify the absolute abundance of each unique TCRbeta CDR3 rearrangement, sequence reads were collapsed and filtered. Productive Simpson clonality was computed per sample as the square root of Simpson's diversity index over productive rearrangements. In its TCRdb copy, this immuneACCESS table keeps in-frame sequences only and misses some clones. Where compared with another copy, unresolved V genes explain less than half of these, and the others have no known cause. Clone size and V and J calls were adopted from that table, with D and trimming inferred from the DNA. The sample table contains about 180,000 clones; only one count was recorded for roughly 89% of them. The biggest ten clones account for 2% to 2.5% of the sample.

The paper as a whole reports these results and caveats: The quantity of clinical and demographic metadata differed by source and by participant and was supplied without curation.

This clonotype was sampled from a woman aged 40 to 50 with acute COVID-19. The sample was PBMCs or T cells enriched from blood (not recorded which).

At the DNA level, the sequence is TGTGCCAGCACCTTAGGAGGGGGCCGCGGGGGGACGCAGTATTTT. Its protein product is CASTLGGGRGGTQYF. Recombination connected TRBV28 to TRBJ2-3, with TRBD2 tentatively as D gene (8 bases match). The CDR3 starts with the cysteine, ends with the phenylalanine, and has 15 residues. Only CDR3 DNA remains: 45 bases, in frame from the first base. As encoded in the germline V gene, CDR1 is MDHEN while CDR2 is SYDVKM. V is cut by 7 bases and J by 9 bases, and the space between the germline ends is 23 bases.